This is a list of T cell receptor beta chains from one sample in a study of cytomegalovirus exposure and HLA in healthy donors. The table came from immunoSEQ multiplex PCR; TCRdb's copy has only in-frame clones and leaves some out. Counted here are 150,000 to 200,000 clones, 70% to 80% occurring once; the ten biggest clones make up around 4%. Material: PBMCs. The receptors derive from a middle-aged man in good health and CMV-seronegative. CDR3s include the opening cysteine and the closing phenylalanine or tryptophan. Each record gives: D gene, clone size, V gene, J gene, CDR3 protein, CDR3 DNA. The D gene is left open where the match is weak. The listing skips clone size in some rows; elsewhere it reads once, few, many or a size class.

>-|-|TRBV12-5|TRBJ2-1
CASGSTSGQIAYNEQFF
TGTGCTAGTGGTTCGACCAGCGGACAGATAGCCTACAATGAGCAGTTCTTC
>TRBD2|-|TRBV6-5|TRBJ2-3
CASSYGLAASTDTQYF
TGTGCCAGCAGTTACGGACTAGCGGCTAGCACAGATACGCAGTATTTT
>-|-|TRBV19|TRBJ1-1
CASSIGQGLATEAFF
TGTGCCAGTAGTATTGGGCAGGGCTTGGCCACTGAAGCTTTCTTT
>TRBD2|few|TRBV9|TRBJ2-3
CASSVATGGVGEQYF
TGTGCCAGCAGCGTAGCTACGGGAGGGGTGGGGGAGCAGTATTTT
>TRBD2|-|TRBV5-1|TRBJ2-4
CASSMTSGGPKNIQYF
TGCGCCAGCAGCATGACTAGCGGGGGCCCTAAAAACATTCAGTACTTC
>-|-|TRBV10-3|TRBJ1-4
CAISESRGTELFF
TGTGCCATCAGTGAATCAAGGGGGACGGAACTGTTTTTT
>TRBD2|-|TRBV7-2|TRBJ2-7
CASSSLAGDSYEQYF
TGTGCCAGCAGCTCCCTAGCGGGCGACTCCTACGAGCAGTACTTC
>TRBD2|-|TRBV11-2|TRBJ2-7
CASSKLAGGAYEQYF
TGTGCCAGCAGCAAATTAGCGGGGGGGGCCTACGAGCAGTACTTC
>TRBD1|-|TRBV6-1|TRBJ1-5
CASSGPDRGSNQPQHF
TGTGCCAGCAGTGGACCAGACAGGGGAAGCAATCAGCCCCAGCATTTT
>-|-|TRBV6-6|TRBJ2-7
CASSQGHSATYEQYF
TGTGCCAGCAGTCAGGGACACTCAGCCACCTACGAGCAGTACTTC
>TRBD2|-|TRBV9|TRBJ2-7
CASSVGLSYEQYF
TGTGCCAGCAGCGTGGGACTATCCTACGAGCAGTACTTC
>-|-|TRBV30|TRBJ2-7
CAWGAIYEQYF
TGTGCCTGGGGGGCCATCTACGAGCAGTACTTC
>-|-|TRBV7-2|TRBJ1-3
CASSRTQTGNTIYF
TGTGCCAGCAGCCGGACTCAAACTGGAAACACCATATATTTT
>TRBD2|-|TRBV2|TRBJ2-3
CASKLAGGPSTDTQYF
TGTGCCAGCAAGCTAGCGGGGGGGCCTAGCACAGATACGCAGTATTTT
>-|few|TRBV7-9|TRBJ2-1
CASRRSGDEQFF
TGTGCCAGCAGACGCTCAGGGGACGAGCAGTTCTTC
>-|-|TRBV4-2|TRBJ2-3
CASSQPAKGPSVDTQYF
TGTGCCAGCAGCCAACCCGCTAAGGGGCCCTCGGTAGATACGCAGTATTTT
>-|-|TRBV7-6|TRBJ2-5
CASSLARSRETQYF
TGTGCCAGCAGCTTAGCGAGGAGTCGGGAGACCCAGTACTTC
>TRBD1|-|TRBV9|TRBJ1-5
CASSVGDRSSNQPQHF
TGTGCCAGCAGCGTAGGGGACAGAAGTAGCAATCAGCCCCAGCATTTT
>TRBD1|few|TRBV4-3|TRBJ2-1
CASSQGTGSAYNEQFF
TGCGCCAGCAGCCAAGGGACAGGGTCGGCCTACAATGAGCAGTTCTTC
>TRBD1|-|TRBV11-2|TRBJ2-5
CASSLGAWGQTLGSGQYF
TGTGCCAGCAGCTTAGGCGCGTGGGGACAGACCCTTGGGAGTGGCCAGTACTTC
>-|-|TRBV4-1|TRBJ1-4
CASSFRQTTNEKLFF
TGCGCCAGCAGCTTCCGACAGACAACTAATGAAAAACTGTTTTTT
>TRBD1|-|TRBV7-3|TRBJ2-3
CASSLLGGGTDTQYF
TGTGCCAGCAGCTTACTAGGGGGCGGCACAGATACGCAGTATTTT
>-|once|TRBV19|TRBJ1-2
CASSFTVYGYTF
TGTGCCAGTAGTTTTACAGTTTATGGCTACACCTTC
>TRBD1|-|TRBV5-6|TRBJ1-2
CASSFAQGAHYGYTF
TGTGCCAGCAGCTTTGCTCAGGGGGCGCACTATGGCTACACCTTC
>-|-|TRBV30|TRBJ1-1
CAWSPTGTEAFF
TGTGCCTGGAGCCCAACAGGGACAGAAGCTTTCTTT
>-|-|TRBV13|TRBJ2-7
CASSPGFSSYEQYF
TGTGCCAGCAGCCCGGGGTTCAGCTCCTACGAGCAGTACTTC
>TRBD1|once|TRBV4-1|TRBJ2-3
CASSSPGQGVPDTQYF
TGCGCCAGCAGCTCACCTGGACAGGGGGTACCAGATACGCAGTATTTT
>-|-|TRBV12-5|TRBJ1-5
CASGTGGGYQPQHF
TGTGCTAGTGGTACGGGCGGGGGGTATCAGCCCCAGCATTTT
>TRBD1|-|TRBV27|TRBJ2-2
CASSLYGTGVVPGELFF
TGTGCCAGCAGCCTGTATGGGACAGGGGTGGTCCCCGGGGAGCTGTTTTTT
>-|-|TRBV6-5|TRBJ1-1
CASRWTENTEAFF
TGTGCCAGCAGGTGGACAGAGAACACTGAAGCTTTCTTT
>-|once|TRBV30|TRBJ1-2
CAWRAYGYTF
TGTGCCTGGAGAGCCTATGGCTACACCTTC
>TRBD1|-|TRBV6-5|TRBJ1-5
CASSAGTGYGQPQHF
TGTGCCAGCAGTGCCGGGACAGGGTACGGTCAGCCCCAGCATTTT
>-|-|TRBV7-2|TRBJ1-5
CASSLGQSNQPQHF
TGTGCCAGCAGCCTAGGACAAAGCAATCAGCCCCAGCATTTT
>TRBD2|-|TRBV7-3|TRBJ2-1
CASSLDGGEQFF
TGTGCCAGCAGCTTAGACGGGGGGGAGCAGTTCTTC
>-|-|TRBV6-1|TRBJ1-1
CASSELRGTEAFF
TGTGCCAGCAGTGAATTAAGGGGCACTGAAGCTTTCTTT
>-|-|TRBV5-6|TRBJ2-1
CASSFALTGREYNEQFF
TGTGCCAGCAGCTTCGCCCTCACAGGGCGGGAGTACAATGAGCAGTTCTTC
>-|-|TRBV15|TRBJ2-1
CATSRDTGGPNEQFF
TGTGCCACCAGCAGAGATACCGGGGGACCCAATGAGCAGTTCTTC
>-|-|TRBV5-6|TRBJ2-5
CASSFRQGETQYF
TGTGCCAGCAGCTTTCGGCAGGGGGAGACCCAGTACTTC
>-|once|TRBV10-3|TRBJ1-2
CAITPGQQGASYGYTF
TGTGCCATCACCCCCGGGCAACAGGGAGCGAGCTATGGCTACACCTTC
>TRBD2|once|TRBV7-8|TRBJ2-3
CASSTSGGAPPDTQYF
TGTGCCAGCAGTACTAGCGGGGGGGCCCCGCCAGATACGCAGTATTTT
>-|few|TRBV6-6|TRBJ1-6
CASSPSKPGDTSPLHF
TGTGCCAGCAGCCCCTCCAAGCCAGGGGACACTTCACCCCTCCACTTT
>-|-|TRBV30|TRBJ2-3
CAWSSQSDTDTQYF
TGTGCCTGGAGTTCCCAGAGCGACACAGATACGCAGTATTTT
>-|-|TRBV10-2|TRBJ1-1
CASSEPQMNTEAFF
TGCGCCAGCAGTGAGCCACAGATGAACACTGAAGCTTTCTTT
>-|-|TRBV5-4|TRBJ2-5
CASSLAGRGQETQYF
TGTGCCAGCAGCTTGGCTGGGCGGGGCCAAGAGACCCAGTACTTC
>-|-|TRBV9|TRBJ1-6
CASSVGAGTPLHF
TGTGCCAGCAGCGTAGGGGCGGGGACACCCCTCCACTTT
>-|once|TRBV5-1|TRBJ2-3
CASRTTATSTDTQYF
TGCGCCAGCAGGACGACAGCGACTAGCACAGATACGCAGTATTTT
>-|-|TRBV5-1|TRBJ2-2
CASSSTTNTGELFF
TGCGCCAGCAGCTCTACGACGAACACCGGGGAGCTGTTTTTT